The clone carrying this T cell receptor beta chain was recorded only once. Once RNA had been extracted, it was reverse transcribed into cDNA to act as the sequencing template. Sequenced by immunoSEQ multiplex PCR; TCRdb stores in-frame clones only, minus some. The data hold under 300,000 clones, with about 60% observed a single time. Trimming stripped 5 bases from V and 4 bases from J, with 12 bases between. This CDR3 spans 13 amino acids. Germline V gene lookup returns CDR1 PRHDT and CDR2 FYEKMQ (reference sequence). This entry comes from a study of CD8+ T cells in alopecia areata. Sample treatment: oral pan-JAK inhibitor, 5-10 mg twice daily.

This clonotype was sampled from a human donor with alopecia areata. This specimen consisted of CD4+ T cells sorted from blood, obtained around week 54, from a patient treated with tofacitinib. V gene TRBV13 combines with J gene TRBJ2-7; D tentatively fits TRBD1 or TRBD2 (5 bases each). The CDR3: CASSPGTTYEQYF. The CDR3 DNA reads TGTGCCAGCAGCCCCGGGACGACGTACGAGCAGTACTTC.